This is a list of T cell receptor beta chains from one sample in a study of cytomegalovirus exposure and HLA in healthy donors. Here immunoSEQ multiplex PCR was the method, and the copy in TCRdb shows in-frame clones only, minus some. This table has over 150,000 clones, 65% to 70% appearing once. Material: PBMCs. These receptors were taken from a woman aged 18-29 years in good health and CMV-seropositive. Each CDR3 is given with its conserved first and last residue. The order of the fields is J gene, V gene, clone size, D gene, CDR3 protein, CDR3 DNA. The D gene is left open where the match is weak. The size entry is marked missing in some rows and otherwise reads once, few, many or a size class.

>TRBJ2-7|TRBV28|NA|NA
CASSFSGTYEQYF
TGTGCCAGCAGTTTCTCAGGGACCTACGAGCAGTACTTC
>TRBJ1-2|TRBV6-5|NA|TRBD1
CASSQARDRLRYTF
TGTGCCAGCAGCCAAGCCCGGGACAGGCTGCGCTACACCTTC
>TRBJ2-2|TRBV7-7|NA|TRBD2
CASSQSGVVNTGELFF
TGTGCTAGCAGCCAAAGCGGGGTAGTGAACACCGGGGAGCTGTTTTTT
>TRBJ1-2|TRBV27|NA|NA
CASSPRDTNYGYTF
TGTGCCAGCAGCCCCAGGGACACAAACTATGGCTACACCTTC
>TRBJ1-1|TRBV7-9|few|NA
CASSELRGLNTEAFF
TGTGCCAGCAGCGAACTCAGGGGCTTGAACACTGAAGCTTTCTTT
>TRBJ2-1|TRBV6-4|NA|NA
CASTPNQGDYNEQFF
TGTGCCAGCACTCCCAATCAGGGCGACTACAATGAGCAGTTCTTC
>TRBJ2-2|TRBV5-8|NA|NA
CASRGGVGSSGELFF
TGTGCCAGCAGGGGGGGTGTCGGATCTTCCGGGGAGCTGTTTTTT
>TRBJ2-3|TRBV6-5|NA|TRBD1
CASSPTGGTQYF
TGTGCCAGCAGCCCGACAGGGGGAACGCAGTATTTT
>TRBJ1-1|TRBV28|NA|TRBD1
CASSLNPGQKTEAFF
TGTGCCAGCAGTCTGAATCCGGGACAGAAAACTGAAGCTTTCTTT
>TRBJ2-2|TRBV7-2|few|TRBD1
CASSHRDRVPGELFF
TGTGCCAGCAGCCACCGGGACAGGGTCCCCGGGGAGCTGTTTTTT
>TRBJ2-3|TRBV4-2|NA|TRBD1
CASSQSPHLTGERADTQYF
TGTGCCAGCAGCCAAAGCCCCCATTTGACAGGGGAGCGCGCAGATACGCAGTATTTT
>TRBJ2-1|TRBV5-1|NA|TRBD2
CASSWGLAGAKNNEQFF
TGCGCCAGCAGCTGGGGACTAGCGGGAGCCAAGAACAATGAGCAGTTCTTC
>TRBJ2-7|TRBV28|few|NA
CASGRYEQYF
TGTGCCAGCGGGCGCTACGAGCAGTACTTC
>TRBJ2-3|TRBV5-1|few|NA
CASSPAWGADTQYF
TGCGCCAGCAGCCCCGCCTGGGGAGCAGATACGCAGTATTTT
>TRBJ1-1|TRBV19|few|NA
CASREQGAAEAFF
TGTGCCAGTAGAGAACAGGGTGCGGCTGAAGCTTTCTTT
>TRBJ1-6|TRBV6-5|once|NA
CASTGGGYSPLHF
TGTGCCAGCACTGGGGGCGGGTATTCACCCCTCCACTTT
>TRBJ2-2|TRBV29-1|NA|NA
CSVPRQGALAGGPHTGELFF
TGCAGCGTACCCCGACAGGGGGCGTTAGCGGGGGGGCCTCACACCGGGGAGCTGTTTTTT
>TRBJ2-7|TRBV6-1|NA|TRBD2
CASISASGAVYEQYF
TGTGCCAGCATCTCGGCTAGCGGGGCTGTGTACGAGCAGTACTTC
>TRBJ2-7|TRBV5-1|NA|NA
CASSEPRGHLTTYEQYF
TGCGCCAGCAGCGAGCCGCGGGGCCACCTAACTACCTACGAGCAGTACTTC
>TRBJ2-3|TRBV4-1|few|TRBD2
CASSQLADYTDTQYF
TGCGCCAGCAGCCAACTAGCGGATTACACAGATACGCAGTATTTT
>TRBJ2-1|TRBV9|NA|NA
CASSVDSGLEQFF
TGTGCCAGCAGCGTAGATTCGGGACTTGAGCAGTTCTTC
>TRBJ1-4|TRBV23-1|few|TRBD1
CASSFLRGGAEEKLFF
TGCGCCAGCAGTTTCTTGAGAGGGGGCGCTGAGGAAAAACTGTTTTTT
>TRBJ2-7|TRBV7-8|NA|TRBD1
CASSPPGQPSYEQYF
TGTGCCAGCAGCCCGCCGGGACAGCCCTCCTACGAGCAGTACTTC
>TRBJ1-4|TRBV11-2|NA|TRBD1
CASSLGDRFPGKLFF
TGTGCCAGCAGCTTAGGGGACAGATTTCCAGGAAAACTGTTTTTT
>TRBJ1-1|TRBV18|NA|NA
CASSPTLQENTEAFF
TGTGCCAGCTCACCCACCCTACAGGAAAACACTGAAGCTTTCTTT
>TRBJ2-3|TRBV29-1|few|NA
CSAASGPGVRGDTQYF
TGCAGCGCCGCTTCTGGACCAGGGGTTCGTGGGGATACGCAGTATTTT
>TRBJ2-7|TRBV29-1|NA|TRBD1
CSVRDRGYEQYF
TGCAGCGTTCGGGACAGGGGCTACGAGCAGTACTTC
>TRBJ2-3|TRBV6-5|NA|TRBD2
CASSYQSRGVDTQYF
TGTGCCAGCAGTTACCAGTCGCGGGGGGTGGATACGCAGTATTTT
>TRBJ2-2|TRBV10-1|NA|TRBD2
CASSEDGRATGELFF
TGCGCCAGCAGTGAGGACGGGAGGGCCACCGGGGAGCTGTTTTTT
>TRBJ2-3|TRBV6-1|few|NA
CASSVRGLHTDTQYF
TGTGCCAGCAGTGTTCGGGGGTTACACACAGATACGCAGTATTTT
>TRBJ1-6|TRBV6-1|NA|TRBD1
CASSALDRGGDSPLHF
TGTGCCAGCAGTGCACTTGACAGGGGTGGCGATTCACCCCTCCACTTT
>TRBJ1-3|TRBV5-1|few|NA
CASSFSEAAGNTIYF
TGCGCCAGCAGCTTTTCCGAGGCGGCTGGAAACACCATATATTTT
>TRBJ1-5|TRBV7-2|few|NA
CASSRRASQPQHF
TGTGCCAGCAGCCGAAGAGCGTCCCAGCCCCAGCATTTT
>TRBJ1-5|TRBV7-2|NA|TRBD1
CASSLRQGAGQPQHF
TGTGCCAGCAGCTTAAGACAGGGGGCCGGTCAGCCCCAGCATTTT
>TRBJ2-3|TRBV7-9|NA|NA
CASSLGAGTSTDTQYF
TGTGCCAGCAGTTTAGGGGCTGGCACTAGCACAGATACGCAGTATTTT
>TRBJ2-6|TRBV18|NA|NA
CASSPNQQTNVLTF
TGTGCCAGCTCACCAAATCAACAAACCAACGTCCTGACTTTC
>TRBJ2-7|TRBV6-5|once|TRBD1
CASGGRGLNEQYF
TGTGCCAGCGGGGGCAGGGGGCTTAACGAGCAGTACTTC
>TRBJ1-1|TRBV28|NA|TRBD1
CASTQGGQGYEAFF
TGTGCCAGCACCCAGGGGGGACAGGGGTATGAAGCTTTCTTT
>TRBJ2-7|TRBV27|NA|NA
CASSFREGSYYEQYF
TGTGCCAGCAGTTTCCGAGAAGGGAGTTACTACGAGCAGTACTTC
>TRBJ1-5|TRBV19|NA|NA
CASSNSPINQPQHF
TGTGCCAGTAGTAACAGCCCTATCAATCAGCCCCAGCATTTT
>TRBJ2-3|TRBV5-1|NA|TRBD2
CASMGTSGYTDTQYF
TGCGCCAGCATGGGGACTAGCGGGTACACAGATACGCAGTATTTT
>TRBJ2-3|TRBV7-3|NA|NA
CASTPPGRDTQYF
TGTGCCAGCACCCCTCCGGGTAGGGATACGCAGTATTTT
>TRBJ2-4|TRBV10-3|once|NA
CATEPGQGGNIQYF
TGTGCCACCGAACCCGGCCAGGGAGGAAACATTCAGTACTTC
>TRBJ2-7|TRBV7-9|NA|NA
CASSFSGEQYF
TGTGCCAGCAGCTTCAGTGGCGAGCAGTACTTC
>TRBJ2-4|TRBV4-3|NA|TRBD2
CASSPSAGENIQYF
TGCGCCAGCAGCCCTTCTGCGGGGGAAAACATTCAGTACTTC
>TRBJ2-2|TRBV6-6|NA|TRBD2
CASSATPGLAEGQLFF
TGTGCCAGCAGTGCCACTCCGGGACTAGCGGAGGGGCAGCTGTTTTTT